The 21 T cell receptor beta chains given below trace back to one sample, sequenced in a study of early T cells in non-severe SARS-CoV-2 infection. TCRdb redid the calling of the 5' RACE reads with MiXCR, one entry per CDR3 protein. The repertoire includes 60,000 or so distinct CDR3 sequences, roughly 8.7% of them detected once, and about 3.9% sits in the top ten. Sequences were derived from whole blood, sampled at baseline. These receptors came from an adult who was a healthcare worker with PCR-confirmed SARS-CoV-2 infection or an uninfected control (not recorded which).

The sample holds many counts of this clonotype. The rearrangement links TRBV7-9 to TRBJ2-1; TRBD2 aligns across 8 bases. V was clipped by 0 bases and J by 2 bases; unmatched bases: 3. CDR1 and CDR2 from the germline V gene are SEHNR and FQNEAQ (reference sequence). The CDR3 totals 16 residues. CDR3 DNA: TGTGCCAGCAGCTTAGCGATAGCGGGGACCTACAATGAGCAGTTCTTC. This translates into CASSLAIAGTYNEQFF.

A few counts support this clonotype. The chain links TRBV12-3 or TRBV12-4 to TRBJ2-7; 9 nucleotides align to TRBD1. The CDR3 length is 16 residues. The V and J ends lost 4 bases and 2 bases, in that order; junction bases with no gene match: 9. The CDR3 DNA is TGTGCCAGCAGTTGGAGACAGGGGGGTTTAACCTACGAGCAGTACTTC. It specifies CASSWRQGGLTYEQYF.

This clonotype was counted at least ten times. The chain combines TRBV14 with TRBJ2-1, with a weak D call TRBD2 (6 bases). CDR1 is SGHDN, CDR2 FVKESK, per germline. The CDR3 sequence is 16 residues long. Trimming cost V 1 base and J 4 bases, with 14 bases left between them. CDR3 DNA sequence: TGTGCCAGCAGCCAAGGATTACTAGCTCTGTACAATGAGCAGTTCTTC. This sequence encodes CASSQGLLALYNEQFF.

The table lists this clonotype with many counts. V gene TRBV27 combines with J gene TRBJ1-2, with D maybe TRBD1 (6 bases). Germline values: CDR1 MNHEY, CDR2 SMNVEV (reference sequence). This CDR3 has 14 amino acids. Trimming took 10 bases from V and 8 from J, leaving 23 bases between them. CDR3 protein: CATPPGGGRFGYTF. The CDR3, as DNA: TGTGCCACTCCCCCCGGGGGGGGCCGGTTCGGCTACACCTTC.

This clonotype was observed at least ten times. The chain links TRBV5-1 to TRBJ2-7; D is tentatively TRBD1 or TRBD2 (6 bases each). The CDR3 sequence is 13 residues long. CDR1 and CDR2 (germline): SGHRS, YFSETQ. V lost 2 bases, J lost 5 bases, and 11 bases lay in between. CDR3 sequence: CASSLGGPDEQYF. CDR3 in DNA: TGCGCCAGCAGCTTAGGGGGGCCGGACGAGCAGTACTTC.

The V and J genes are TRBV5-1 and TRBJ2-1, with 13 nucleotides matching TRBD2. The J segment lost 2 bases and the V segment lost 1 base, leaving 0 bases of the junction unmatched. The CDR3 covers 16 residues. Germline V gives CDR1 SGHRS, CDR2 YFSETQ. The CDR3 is CASSLTSGRAYNEQFF. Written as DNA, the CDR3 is TGCGCCAGCAGCTTGACTAGCGGGAGGGCCTACAATGAGCAGTTCTTC.

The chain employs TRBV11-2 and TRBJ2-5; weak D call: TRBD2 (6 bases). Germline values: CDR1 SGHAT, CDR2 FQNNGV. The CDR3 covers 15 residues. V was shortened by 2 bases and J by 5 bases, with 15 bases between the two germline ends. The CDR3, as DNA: TGTGCCAGCAGCTTATTCCAGGTCCGGGGGGAGACCCAGTACTTC. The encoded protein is CASSLFQVRGETQYF.

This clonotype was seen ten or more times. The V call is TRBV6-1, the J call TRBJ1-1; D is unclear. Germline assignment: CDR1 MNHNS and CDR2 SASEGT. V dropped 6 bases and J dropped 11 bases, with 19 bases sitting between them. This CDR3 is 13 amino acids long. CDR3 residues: CASSGSGRISAFF. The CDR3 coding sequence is TGTGCCAGCAGCGGTAGCGGTCGTATCTCGGCTTTCTTT.

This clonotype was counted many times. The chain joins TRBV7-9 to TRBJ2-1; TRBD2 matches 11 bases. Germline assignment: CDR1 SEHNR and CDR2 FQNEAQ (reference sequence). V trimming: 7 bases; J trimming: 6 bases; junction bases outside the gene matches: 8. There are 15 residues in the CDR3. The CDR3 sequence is CASTKPGTSGNEQFF. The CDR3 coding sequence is TGTGCCAGCACCAAACCCGGGACTAGCGGCAATGAGCAGTTCTTC.

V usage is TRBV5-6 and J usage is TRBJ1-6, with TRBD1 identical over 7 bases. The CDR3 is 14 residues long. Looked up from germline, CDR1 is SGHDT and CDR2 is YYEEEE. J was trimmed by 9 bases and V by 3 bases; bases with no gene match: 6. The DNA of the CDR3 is TGTGCCAGCAGCTACCGGGACAGAGGTTCACCCCTCCACTTT. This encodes CASSYRDRGSPLHF.

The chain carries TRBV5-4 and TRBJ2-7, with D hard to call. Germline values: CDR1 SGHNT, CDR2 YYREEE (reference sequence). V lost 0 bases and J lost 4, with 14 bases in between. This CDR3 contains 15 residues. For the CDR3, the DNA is TGTGCCAGCAGCTTGGACAGCGCATCTCTTTACGAGCAGTACTTC. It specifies CASSLDSASLYEQYF. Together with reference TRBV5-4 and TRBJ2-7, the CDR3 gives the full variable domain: ETGVTQSPTHLIKTRGQQVTLRCSSQSGHNTVSWYQQALGQGPQFIFQYYREEENGRGNFPPRFSGLQFPNYSSELNVNALELDDSALYLCASSLDSASLYEQYFGPGTRLTVT.

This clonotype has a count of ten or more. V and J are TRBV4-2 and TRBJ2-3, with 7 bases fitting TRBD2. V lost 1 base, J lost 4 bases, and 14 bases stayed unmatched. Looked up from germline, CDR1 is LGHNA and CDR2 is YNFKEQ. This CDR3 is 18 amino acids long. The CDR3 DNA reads TGTGCCAGCAGCCAAGGGATCTTGGGAGGGTCGCAGGCAGATACGCAGTATTTT. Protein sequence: CASSQGILGGSQADTQYF.

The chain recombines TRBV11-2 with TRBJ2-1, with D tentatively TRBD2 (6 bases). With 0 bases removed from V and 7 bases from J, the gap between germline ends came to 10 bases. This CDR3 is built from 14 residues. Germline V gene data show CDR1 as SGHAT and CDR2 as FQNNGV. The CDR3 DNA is TGTGCCAGCAGCTTAGAAGCGACTAGGAATGAGCAGTTCTTC. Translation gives CASSLEATRNEQFF.

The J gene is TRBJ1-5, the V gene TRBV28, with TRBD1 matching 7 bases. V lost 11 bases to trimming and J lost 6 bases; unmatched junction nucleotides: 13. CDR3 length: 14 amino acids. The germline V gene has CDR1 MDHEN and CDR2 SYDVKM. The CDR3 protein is CASAGGKGGQPQHF. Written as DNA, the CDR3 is TGTGCCTCGGCAGGGGGTAAAGGTGGTCAGCCCCAGCATTTT.

CDR3 region: CASSRGNSAGELFF. The CDR3 coding sequence is TGTGCCAGCAGCAGGGGGAACTCGGCCGGGGAGCTGTTTTTT. The chain has TRBV13 and TRBJ2-2, with D perhaps TRBD1 (6 bases). Germline lookup yields CDR1 PRHDT and CDR2 FYEKMQ (reference sequence). This CDR3 has 14 amino acids. V gave up 5 bases and J gave up 6 bases, with 13 bases separating them.

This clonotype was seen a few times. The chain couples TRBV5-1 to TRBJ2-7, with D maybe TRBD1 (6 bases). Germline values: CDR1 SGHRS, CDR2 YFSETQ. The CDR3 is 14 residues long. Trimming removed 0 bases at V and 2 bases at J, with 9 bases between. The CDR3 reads CASSLARGPYEQYF. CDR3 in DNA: TGCGCCAGCAGCTTGGCCAGGGGACCCTACGAGCAGTACTTC.

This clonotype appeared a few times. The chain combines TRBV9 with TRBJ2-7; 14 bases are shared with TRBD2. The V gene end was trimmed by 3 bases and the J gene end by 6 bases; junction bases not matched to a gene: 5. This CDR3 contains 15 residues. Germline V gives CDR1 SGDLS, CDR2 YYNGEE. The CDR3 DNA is TGTGCCAGCAGCGCGCGGGGACTAGCGGGAGTCGAGCAGTACTTC. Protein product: CASSARGLAGVEQYF.

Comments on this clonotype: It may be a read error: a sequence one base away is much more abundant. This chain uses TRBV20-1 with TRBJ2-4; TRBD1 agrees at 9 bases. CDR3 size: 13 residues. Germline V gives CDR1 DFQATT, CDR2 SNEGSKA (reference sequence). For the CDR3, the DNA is TGCAGTGCGTCCGGGGACAGGGTAAACATTCTGTACTTC. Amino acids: CSASGDRVNILYF.

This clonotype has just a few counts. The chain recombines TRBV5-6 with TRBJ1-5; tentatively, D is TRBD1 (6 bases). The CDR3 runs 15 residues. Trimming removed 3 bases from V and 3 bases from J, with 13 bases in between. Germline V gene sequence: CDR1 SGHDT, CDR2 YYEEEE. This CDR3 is CASSSWPGDNQPQHF. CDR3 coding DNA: TGTGCCAGCAGCTCCTGGCCAGGGGACAATCAGCCCCAGCATTTT.

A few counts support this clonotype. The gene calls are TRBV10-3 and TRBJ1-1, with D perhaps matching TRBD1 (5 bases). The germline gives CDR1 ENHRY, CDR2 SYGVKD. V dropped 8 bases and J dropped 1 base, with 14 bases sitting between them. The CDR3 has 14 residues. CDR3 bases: TGTGCCATCCAATCCGGGACGGGGAACACTGAAGCTTTCTTT. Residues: CAIQSGTGNTEAFF.

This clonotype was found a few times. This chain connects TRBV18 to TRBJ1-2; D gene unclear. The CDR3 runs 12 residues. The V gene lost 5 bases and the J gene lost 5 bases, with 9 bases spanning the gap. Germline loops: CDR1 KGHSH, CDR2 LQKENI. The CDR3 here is CASSFDQYGYTF. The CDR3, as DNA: TGTGCCAGCTCATTCGATCAGTATGGCTACACCTTC. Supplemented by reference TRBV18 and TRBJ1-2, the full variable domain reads NAGVMQNPRHLVRRRGQEARLRCSPMKGHSHVYWYRQLPEEGLKFMVYLQKENIIDESGMPKERFSAEFPKEGPSILRIQQVVRGDSAAYFCASSFDQYGYTFGSGTRLTVV.